One sample yielded the 9 T cell receptor beta chains listed below, sequenced in a study of technical replicates of blood from a handful of donors. Some clones are missing from TCRdb's copy, which holds only in-frame ones; the method was immunoSEQ multiplex PCR. The sample yields under 90,000 clones, just under 95% seen once. The sample comprised T cells isolated from PBMCs. These receptors all stem from a human donor in good health.

This clone is a singleton in its sample. V gene TRBV6-1 combines with J gene TRBJ1-2; possibly TRBD1 for D (5 bases). This CDR3 is 13 amino acids long. Germline CDR1 MNHNS, CDR2 SASEGT. V was shortened by 5 bases and J by 8 bases, with 15 bases between the two germline ends. This CDR3 is CASSQGLSYGYTF. The CDR3 coding sequence is TGTGCCAGCAGTCAGGGTTTAAGTTACGGCTACACCTTC.

The genes are TRBV5-5 and TRBJ1-1, with D tentatively TRBD1 (6 bases). Trimming took off 3 bases at V and 0 bases at J, with 9 bases between the two ends. This CDR3 region has 14 residues. Germline CDR1 reads SGHKS; CDR2 reads YYEKEE (reference sequence). As DNA, the CDR3 is TGTGCCAGCAGCTCTGACAGGTTGAACACTGAAGCTTTCTTT. Translation gives CASSSDRLNTEAFF.

The chain employs TRBV7-9 and TRBJ2-4; the match to TRBD1 covers 7 bases. The V gene end was trimmed by 5 bases and the J gene end by 4 bases; junction bases not matched to a gene: 5. The CDR3 has 14 amino acids. CDR1 is SEHNR and CDR2 is FQNEAQ in the germline V gene (reference sequence). The CDR3 loop reads CASSPGTVKNIQYF. In nucleotides, the CDR3 is TGTGCCAGCAGCCCTGGGACAGTGAAAAACATTCAGTACTTC.

The chain uses TRBV7-2 and TRBJ2-7; 7 bases are a match to TRBD2. CDR1 and CDR2 (germline): SGHTA, FQGNSA. The length of the CDR3 is 13 residues. The trim removed 9 bases at V and 0 bases at J, leaving 5 bases unmatched. DNA of the CDR3: TGTGCCAGTAACGGGGGGACCTCCTACGAGCAGTACTTC. This encodes CASNGGTSYEQYF.

This clone showed up just once. The chain carries TRBV7-6 and TRBJ2-7; TRBD2 aligns across 8 bases. The CDR3 is 15 residues long. The trim removed 1 base at V and 6 bases at J, leaving 8 bases unmatched. Germline-derived CDR1 and CDR2 are SGHVS and FNYEAQ. The CDR3 is CASSLEAGVLLEQYF. The CDR3 coding sequence is TGTGCCAGCAGCTTAGAAGCGGGAGTCCTCCTCGAGCAGTACTTC.

This chain uses TRBV5-4 with TRBJ1-1; D call uncertain. Per germline, CDR1 SGHNT and CDR2 YYREEE (reference sequence). Trimming shortened V by 0 bases and J by 0 bases, and 6 bases separated the two germline ends. The CDR3 length is 14 residues. CDR3 amino acids: CASSLAGMNTEAFF. CDR3 nucleotide sequence: TGTGCCAGCAGCTTGGCGGGGATGAACACTGAAGCTTTCTTT.

The rearrangement joins TRBV6-5 to TRBJ1-2, with 9 bases matching TRBD1. J lost 5 bases, V lost 0 bases, and 7 bases had no gene match. CDR3 size: 16 residues. Germline loops: CDR1 MNHEY, CDR2 SVGAGI. The chain's CDR3 is CASSYSPGQGFYGYTF. The CDR3 region has the DNA TGTGCCAGCAGTTACTCACCGGGACAGGGTTTTTATGGCTACACCTTC.

This chain connects TRBV12-5 to TRBJ1-6; D is unclear. The V and J ends lost 6 bases and 0 bases respectively, with 15 bases between them. The CDR3 loop spans 17 amino acids. Germline assignment: CDR1 LGHNT and CDR2 FRNRAP. CDR3 nucleotide sequence: TGTGCTAGTGGCTCTCGACCGGGAAGCTCCTATAATTCACCCCTCCACTTT. Encoded protein: CASGSRPGSSYNSPLHF. Drawing the rest from reference TRBV12-5 and TRBJ1-6, the complete variable domain is DARVTQTPRHKVTEMGQEVTMRCQPILGHNTVFWYRQTMMQGLELLAYFRNRAPLDDSGMPKDRFSAEMPDATLATLKIQPSEPRDSAVYFCASGSRPGSSYNSPLHFGNGTRLTVT.

V is TRBV7-9 and J is TRBJ2-5; a possible D gene is TRBD1 (6 bases). V was trimmed by 5 bases and J by 2 bases, leaving 15 bases between them. The CDR3 runs to 15 residues. CDR1 is SEHNR, CDR2 FQNEAQ, per germline (reference sequence). CDR3 DNA sequence: TGTGCCAGCAGCGTAATCGGACAGAAGCAAGAGACCCAGTACTTC. It is translated as CASSVIGQKQETQYF.